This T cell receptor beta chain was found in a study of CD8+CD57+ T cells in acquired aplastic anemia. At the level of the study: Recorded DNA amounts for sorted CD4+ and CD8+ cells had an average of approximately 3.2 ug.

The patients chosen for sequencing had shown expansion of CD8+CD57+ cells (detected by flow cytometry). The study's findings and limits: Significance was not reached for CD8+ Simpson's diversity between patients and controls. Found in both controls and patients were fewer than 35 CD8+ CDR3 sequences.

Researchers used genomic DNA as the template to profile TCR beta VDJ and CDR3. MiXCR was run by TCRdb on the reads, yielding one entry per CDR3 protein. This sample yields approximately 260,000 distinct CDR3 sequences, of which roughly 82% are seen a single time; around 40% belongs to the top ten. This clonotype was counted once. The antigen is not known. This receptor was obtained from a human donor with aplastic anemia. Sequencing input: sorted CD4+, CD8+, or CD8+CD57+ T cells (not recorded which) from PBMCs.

CDR3 bases: TGTGCCAGCAGCTTAGCACAGGGGATGGTCGCACCGGTCCTGACTTTC. Translated: CASSLAQGMVAPVLTF. The chain carries TRBV7-3 and TRBJ2-6, with TRBD1 matching 7 bases. Trimming at V came to 2 bases and at J to 13 bases, leaving 14 bases not matched to a gene. CDR1 is SGHTA, CDR2 FQGTGA, per germline. The CDR3 extends over 16 amino acids. Looking up the rest from reference TRBV7-3 and TRBJ2-6 gives the full variable domain: GAGVSQTPSNKVTEKGKYVELRCDPISGHTALYWYRQSLGQGPEFLIYFQGTGAADDSGLPNDRFFAVRPEGSVSTLKIQRTERGDSAVYLCASSLAQGMVAPVLTFGAGSRLTVL.